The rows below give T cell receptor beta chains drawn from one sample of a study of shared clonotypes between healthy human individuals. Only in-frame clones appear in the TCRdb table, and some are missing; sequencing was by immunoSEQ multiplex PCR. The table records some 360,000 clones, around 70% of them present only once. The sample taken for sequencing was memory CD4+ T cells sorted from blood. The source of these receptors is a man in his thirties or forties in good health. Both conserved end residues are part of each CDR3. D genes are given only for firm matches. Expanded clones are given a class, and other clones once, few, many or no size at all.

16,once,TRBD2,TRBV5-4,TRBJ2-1,TGTGCCAGCAGCTTGCCCCCTGCGGGAGCCTACAATGAGCAGTTCTTC,CASSLPPAGAYNEQFF
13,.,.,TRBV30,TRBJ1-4,TGTGCCTGGAGTGGGGGATCTAATGAAAAACTGTTTTTT,CAWSGGSNEKLFF
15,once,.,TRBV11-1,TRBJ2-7,TGTGCCAGCAGCTTAAACCCTCAGGGGTTCTACGAGCAGTACTTC,CASSLNPQGFYEQYF
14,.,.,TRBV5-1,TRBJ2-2,TGCGCCAGCAGCTTTAGACAAGGGACCGGGGAGCTGTTTTTT,CASSFRQGTGELFF
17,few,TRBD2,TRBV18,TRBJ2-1,TGTGCCAGCTCACCACGTATGGGGGGGGGCTCCTACAATGAGCAGTTCTTC,CASSPRMGGGSYNEQFF
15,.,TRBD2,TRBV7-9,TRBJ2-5,TGTGCCAGCAGCTTAGTGAGCGGGAACCAAGAGACCCAGTACTTC,CASSLVSGNQETQYF
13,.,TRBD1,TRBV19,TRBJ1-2,TGTGCCAGTGGGGGAACAGGGGTCTATGGCTACACCTTC,CASGGTGVYGYTF
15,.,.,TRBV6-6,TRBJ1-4,TGTGCCAGCAGCTACGACAGTCCCAAACGCGCAAAACTGTTTTTT,CASSYDSPKRAKLFF
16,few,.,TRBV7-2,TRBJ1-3,TGTGCCAGCAGCTTAGTTGGGGCCCTCTCTGGAAACACCATATATTTT,CASSLVGALSGNTIYF
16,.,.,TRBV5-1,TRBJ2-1,TGCGCCAGCAGCCCACACAGGATGGGCACGGTTAGTGAGCAGTTCTTC,CASSPHRMGTVSEQFF
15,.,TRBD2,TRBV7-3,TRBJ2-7,TGTGCCAGCAGCTTGGCTAGCGGGACAGCATACGAGCAGTACTTC,CASSLASGTAYEQYF
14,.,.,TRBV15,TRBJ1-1,TGTGCCACCAGCAGAGATTACCTGAACACTGAAGCTTTCTTT,CATSRDYLNTEAFF
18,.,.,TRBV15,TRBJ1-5,TGTGCCACCAGCAGAGGGGACACATCTCTTGGGGGTAATCAGCCCCAGCATTTT,CATSRGDTSLGGNQPQHF
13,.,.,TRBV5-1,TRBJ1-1,TGCGCCAGCAGCTTAATGGGTAACACTGAAGCTTTCTTT,CASSLMGNTEAFF
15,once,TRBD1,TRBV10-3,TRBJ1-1,TGTGCCATCGGGGGATCAGGGGGCCGGAACACTGAAGCTTTCTTT,CAIGGSGGRNTEAFF
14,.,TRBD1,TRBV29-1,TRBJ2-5,TGCAGCGTTGTGGGGAGCGGGACAGGGGAGACCCAGTACTTC,CSVVGSGTGETQYF
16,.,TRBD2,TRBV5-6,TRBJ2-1,TGTGCCAGCAGCGAGACTAGCGGGAGGGCCTACAATGAGCAGTTCTTC,CASSETSGRAYNEQFF
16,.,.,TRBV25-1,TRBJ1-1,TGTGCCAGCAGTGAAAGTGGTGGAGGGGCCCCGGCTCTGGCTTTCTTT,CASSESGGGAPALAFF
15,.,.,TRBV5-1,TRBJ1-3,TGCGCCAGCAGCACGACAGGCACCACTGGAAACACCATATATTTT,CASSTTGTTGNTIYF
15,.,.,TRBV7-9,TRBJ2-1,TGTGCCAGCAGACCCTTACAGGCAGGGAGCAATGAGCAGTTCTTC,CASRPLQAGSNEQFF
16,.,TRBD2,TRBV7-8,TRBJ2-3,TGTGCCAGCAGCGGCGGGCTAGCGGGAGGGGCAGATACGCAGTATTTT,CASSGGLAGGADTQYF
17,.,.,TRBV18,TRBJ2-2,TGTGCCAGCTCGCGTTCCGGGCGAATAGAGGGAACCGGGGAGCTGTTTTTT,CASSRSGRIEGTGELFF
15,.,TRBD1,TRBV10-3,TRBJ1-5,TGTGCCATCAGTGATCTAGGGACAGGGGACCAGCCCCAGCATTTT,CAISDLGTGDQPQHF
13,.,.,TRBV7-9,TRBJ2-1,TGTGCCAGCAGCTCCCTAGCCTACAATGAGCAGTTCTTC,CASSSLAYNEQFF
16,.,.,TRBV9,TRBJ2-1,TGTGCCAGCAGCGTGAGGGGCTCGACTAGTCTAAATGAGCAGTTCTTC,CASSVRGSTSLNEQFF
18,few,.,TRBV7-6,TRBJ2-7,TGTGCCAGCAGGCTTGCAAGTGGCCGTGGGGGAGCCCACTACGAGCAGTACTTC,CASRLASGRGGAHYEQYF
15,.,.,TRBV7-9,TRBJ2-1,TGTGCCAGCAGCTTAGCGGCGAAATCCTACAATGAGCAGTTCTTC,CASSLAAKSYNEQFF
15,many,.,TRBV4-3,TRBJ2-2,TGCGCCAGCAGCTACCTGTCGGGGGCGCCCGGGGAGCTGTTTTTT,CASSYLSGAPGELFF
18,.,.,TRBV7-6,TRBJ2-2,TGTGCCAGCAGCGAGACAATGAAGAGGTCGGGGCCTAACGGGGAGCTGTTTTTT,CASSETMKRSGPNGELFF
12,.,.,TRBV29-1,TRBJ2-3,TGCAGTGCAGAATATGGCACAGATACGCAGTATTTT,CSAEYGTDTQYF
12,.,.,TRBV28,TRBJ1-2,TGTGCCAGCAGTCCCAGAACCTATGGCTACACCTTC,CASSPRTYGYTF
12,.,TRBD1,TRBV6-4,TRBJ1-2,TGTGCCAGCAGAACGACAGGGGGCGGCTACACCTTC,CASRTTGGGYTF
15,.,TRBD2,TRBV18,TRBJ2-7,TGTGCCAGCTCACCAGCGGGAGGTTCCTCCTACGAGCAGTACTTC,CASSPAGGSSYEQYF
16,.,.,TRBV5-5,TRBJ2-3,TGTGCCAGCAGCTTGGCCCGGGAGAGAAGCACAGATACGCAGTATTTT,CASSLARERSTDTQYF
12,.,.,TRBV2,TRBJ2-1,TGTGCCAGCAGTCTGAACCAGGGAACCCAGTTCTTC,CASSLNQGTQFF
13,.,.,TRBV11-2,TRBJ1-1,TGTGCCAGCAGCTTATCCAGCTCCACTGAAGCTTTCTTT,CASSLSSSTEAFF
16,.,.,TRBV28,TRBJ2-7,TGTGCCAGCAGTTCCTTCTTATCCAGGGGTTCCTACGAGCAGTACTTC,CASSSFLSRGSYEQYF
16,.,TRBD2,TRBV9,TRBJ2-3,TGTGCCAGCAGCGGCCTTGGGGGGAGGGCTGCAGATACGCAGTATTTT,CASSGLGGRAADTQYF
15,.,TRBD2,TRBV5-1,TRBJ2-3,TGCGCCAGCAGCCGGACGGGGGGACCCACAGATACGCAGTATTTT,CASSRTGGPTDTQYF
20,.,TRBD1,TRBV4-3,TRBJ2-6,TGCGCCAGCAGCCAAGACGCAATCCCGACAGGGGGCATTGGGGCCAACGTCCTGACTTTC,CASSQDAIPTGGIGANVLTF
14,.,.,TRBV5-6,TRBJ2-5,TGTGCCAGCAGCTTGGGGTTGGCTACGGAGACCCAGTACTTC,CASSLGLATETQYF
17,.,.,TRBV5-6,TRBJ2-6,TGTGCCAGCAGCCTGAGCGGAGGGAGAACTGGGGCCAACGTCCTGACTTTC,CASSLSGGRTGANVLTF
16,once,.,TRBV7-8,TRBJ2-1,TGTGCCAGCAGCTTAAGTGTTCTGGGGGGATACAATGAGCAGTTCTTC,CASSLSVLGGYNEQFF
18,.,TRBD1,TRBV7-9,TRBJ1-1,TGTGCCAGCAGCTTACCGACAGGGGGCGTCGTGTTTGGGTGGGAAGCTTTCTTT,CASSLPTGGVVFGWEAFF
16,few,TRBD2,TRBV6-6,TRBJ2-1,TGTGCCAGCAGTTACAAAGCGGGAGATCCATTCGGGGAGCAGTTCTTC,CASSYKAGDPFGEQFF
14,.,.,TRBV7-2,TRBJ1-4,TGTGCCAGCAGCCCCGCCACAGGGAGGGAAAAACTGTTTTTT,CASSPATGREKLFF
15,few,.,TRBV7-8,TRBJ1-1,TGTGCCAGCAGCTTAACCGTTGCCGGGAACACTGAAGCTTTCTTT,CASSLTVAGNTEAFF
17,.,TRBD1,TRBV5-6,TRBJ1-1,TGTGCCAGCAGCTTGGGGTTAGTCGGGACAGGCAAATTTGAAGCTTTCTTT,CASSLGLVGTGKFEAFF
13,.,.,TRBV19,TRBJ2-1,TGTGCCAGTAGTATAGAGAGGGCGAGGGAGCAGTTCTTC,CASSIERAREQFF
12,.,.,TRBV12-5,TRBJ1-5,TGTGCTAGTGGCTTTAGCAATCAGCCCCAGCATTTT,CASGFSNQPQHF
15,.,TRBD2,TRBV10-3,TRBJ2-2,TGTGCCATCAGTGACTCTAGCGGGAGAGCCGGGGAGCTGTTTTTT,CAISDSSGRAGELFF
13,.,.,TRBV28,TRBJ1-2,TGTGCCAGCAATTCTCAAAGGAACTATGGCTACACCTTC,CASNSQRNYGYTF
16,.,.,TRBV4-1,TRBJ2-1,TGCGCCAGCAGCCAAGATCAGGGAAGAATAAACCCTGAGCAGTTCTTC,CASSQDQGRINPEQFF
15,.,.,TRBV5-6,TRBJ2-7,TGTGCCAGCAGCTGGGGTGTGGGAGTTCGGTACGAGCAGTACTTC,CASSWGVGVRYEQYF
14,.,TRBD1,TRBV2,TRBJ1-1,TGTGCCAGCAGTCAGGACAGGGGAGGAACTGAAGCTTTCTTT,CASSQDRGGTEAFF
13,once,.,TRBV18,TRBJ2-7,TGTGCCAGCTCACGGGCCAAAACCTACGAGCAGTACTTC,CASSRAKTYEQYF